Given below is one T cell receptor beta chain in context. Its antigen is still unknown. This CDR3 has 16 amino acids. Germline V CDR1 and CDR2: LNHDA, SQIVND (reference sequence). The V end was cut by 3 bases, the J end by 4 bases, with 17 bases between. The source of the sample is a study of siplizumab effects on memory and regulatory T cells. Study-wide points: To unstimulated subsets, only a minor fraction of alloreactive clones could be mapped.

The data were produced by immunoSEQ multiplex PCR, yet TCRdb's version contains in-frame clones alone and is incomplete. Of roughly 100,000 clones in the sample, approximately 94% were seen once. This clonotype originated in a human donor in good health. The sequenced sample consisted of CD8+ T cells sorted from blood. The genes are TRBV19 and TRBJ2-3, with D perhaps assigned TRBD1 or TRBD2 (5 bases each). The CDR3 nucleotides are TGTGCCAGTAGTATCTCCGGGGACGGAAGGGCAGATACGCAGTATTTT. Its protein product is CASSISGDGRADTQYF.